This T cell receptor beta chain is drawn from a study of CD8 T cells in Susac syndrome. About 0.5 to 1 ug RNA was reverse transcribed with random hexamers. From the immunoSEQ multiplex PCR reads, TCRdb called clonotypes with MiXCR, one entry per CDR3 protein. The top ten hold less than 0.2% of the sample, which has under 200,000 distinct CDR3 sequences, approximately 96% seen once. The sequenced target, TCR beta, came from blood CD8+ and CD4+ T cells. Included as multiple sclerosis controls were treatment-naive patients who had stable or active relapsing-remitting disease. TEMRA cells were FACS-enriched, and CD8+ and CD4+ T cells were isolated negatively. V shed 7 bases and J 6 bases; nucleotides not matched to a gene: 9. This CDR3 is built from 14 residues. Germline values: CDR1 MNHNY, CDR2 SVGAGI (reference sequence).

The receptor was derived from a human donor with multiple sclerosis. Sample: CD8+ T cells from PBMCs. This chain connects TRBV6-6 to TRBJ2-3; TRBD2 agrees at 8 bases. The DNA for the CDR3 is TGTGCCAGCACCCGGGGACTAGTTGACGATACGCAGTATTTT. Translated: CASTRGLVDDTQYF.